One and the same sample provided the 25 T cell receptor beta chains below, sequenced in a study of T cells in localized non-small cell lung cancer (TCRdb year 2020). Libraries were built with the immunoSEQ multiplex PCR assay. TCRdb took this table from immuneACCESS and kept in-frame rearrangements with V and J called. Such tables lack part of the clones; where checked against another copy, unresolved V genes explain under half of the gap, and the rest is unexplained. For this sample there are approximately 30,000 clones; around 73% appear just once. The biggest ten clones account for about 38% of the sample. The sequences come from peripheral blood, collected before any cancer treatment. The receptor set was obtained from a male donor at least 60 years old with stage II squamous cell lung carcinoma.

The V call is TRBV9, the J call TRBJ1-1; D ambiguous. Germline V gives CDR1 SGDLS, CDR2 YYNGEE. This CDR3 comprises 12 residues. The germline V and J ends were trimmed by 2 bases and 0 bases, with 2 bases remaining between them. CDR3 amino acids: CASSVMNTEAFF. CDR3 in DNA: TGTGCCAGCAGCGTCATGAACACTGAAGCTTTCTTT.

This chain links TRBV19 with TRBJ1-4, with D possibly TRBD1 on 6 matching bases. Germline CDR1 is LNHDA and CDR2 is SQIVND (reference sequence). Trimming took off 6 bases at V and 5 bases at J, with 16 bases between the two ends. This CDR3 spans 15 amino acids. CDR3 sequence reads: CASSKWTVKNEKLFF. As DNA, the CDR3 is TGTGCCAGTAGCAAATGGACAGTGAAAAATGAAAAACTGTTTTTT.

The CDR3 nucleotides are TGTGCCAGCAGTCTCAGCACGGGCGGCTATGGCTACACCTTC. Residues: CASSLSTGGYGYTF. The rearrangement links TRBV28 to TRBJ1-2; no firm D call. V was trimmed by 5 bases and J by 4 bases, leaving 14 bases between them. Germline V gene sequence: CDR1 MDHEN, CDR2 SYDVKM. This CDR3 is 14 amino acids long.

The sample holds a few counts of this clone. The chain carries TRBV2 and TRBJ1-5; possibly TRBD1 for D (5 bases). Trimming left V 2 bases short and J 4 bases short, with 9 bases between. The CDR3 is made up of 14 amino acids. Germline V gene sequence: CDR1 SNHLY, CDR2 FYNNEI. CDR3 protein: CASSEYGGNQPQHF. In DNA form, the CDR3 reads TGTGCCAGCAGTGAATACGGGGGGAATCAGCCCCAGCATTTT.

The chain couples TRBV30 to TRBJ2-6; D is ambiguous. Germline CDR1 GTSNPN, CDR2 SVGIG (reference sequence). The CDR3 is 15 amino acids. The V and J ends lost 0 bases and 9 bases respectively, with 15 bases between them. The CDR3 nucleotides read TGTGCCTGGAGTGTAGGCCAACTATCACGCAACGTCCTGACTTTC. As protein: CAWSVGQLSRNVLTF.

The V and J genes are TRBV28 and TRBJ1-1; D ambiguous. The germline V gene encodes CDR1 MDHEN and CDR2 SYDVKM. CDR3 length: 13 residues. The V end lost 3 bases, the J end lost 10 bases, and 15 bases lay between the germline ends. CDR3 residues: CASSLIQQASAFF. The CDR3 DNA sequence: TGTGCCAGCAGTTTGATCCAACAAGCGTCAGCTTTCTTT. Drawing the rest from reference TRBV28 and TRBJ1-1, the complete variable domain is DVKVTQSSRYLVKRTGEKVFLECVQDMDHENMFWYRQDPGLGLRLIYFSYDVKMKEKGDIPEGYSVSREKKERFSLILESASTNQTSMYLCASSLIQQASAFFGQGTRLTVV.

The rearrangement links TRBV4-2 to TRBJ2-7; 8 positions agree with TRBD1. From germline, CDR1 is LGHNA and CDR2 YNFKEQ. The CDR3 has 16 residues. J lost 4 bases, V lost 5 bases, and 13 bases had no gene match. CDR3 nucleotides: TGTGCCAGCAGCTTAGAATACGGACAGGGATCGTACGAGCAGTACTTC. This codes for CASSLEYGQGSYEQYF.

The chain recombines TRBV7-2 with TRBJ1-5, with a possible D match to TRBD1 (5 bases). Germline CDR1 and CDR2: SGHTA and FQGNSA. The CDR3 length is 18 residues. The V end was cut by 0 bases, the J end by 0 bases, with 15 bases between. The CDR3 bases are TGTGCCAGCAGCTTAGCCATTGGAGGGGCATATAGCAATCAGCCCCAGCATTTT. Its protein product is CASSLAIGGAYSNQPQHF.

This sequence joins TRBV6-5 and TRBJ1-2; a weak D match, TRBD1 (6 bases). Trimming stripped 6 bases from V and 4 bases from J, with 12 bases between. This CDR3 is built from 13 residues. Per the germline V gene, CDR1 is MNHEY and CDR2 is SVGAGI. The CDR3 spells CASRTGTAYGYTF. The CDR3 bases are TGTGCCAGCAGAACAGGGACGGCCTATGGCTACACCTTC.

The V call is TRBV7-3, the J call TRBJ1-1; D is possibly TRBD1 (6 bases). The CDR3 contains 15 residues. V lost 2 bases and J 0 bases, leaving 10 bases between the germline ends. Looked up from germline, CDR1 is SGHTA and CDR2 is FQGTGA. CDR3 amino acids: CASSLDGDMNTEAFF. CDR3 bases: TGTGCCAGCAGCTTAGACGGGGACATGAACACTGAAGCTTTCTTT.

This clone has more than one count but fewer than ten. The chain employs TRBV27 and TRBJ2-3; 7 bases align to TRBD2. Germline assignment: CDR1 MNHEY and CDR2 SMNVEV (reference sequence). The CDR3 length is 15 residues. V lost 4 bases, J lost 4 bases, and 8 bases stayed unmatched. The CDR3 DNA reads TGTGCCAGCAGTTCACCTGCGGGAGCTGCAGATACGCAGTATTTT. As protein: CASSSPAGAADTQYF.

The CDR3 DNA reads TGTGCCAGCAGCTTATTTTTCAGTGAAAACTATGGCTACACCTTC. It is translated as CASSLFFSENYGYTF. V gene TRBV7-2 combines with J gene TRBJ1-2; the D is unclear. The germline V and J ends were trimmed by 2 bases and 2 bases, with 12 bases remaining between them. Per germline, CDR1 SGHTA and CDR2 FQGNSA. The CDR3 spans 15 residues.

This chain links TRBV7-2 with TRBJ1-5, with 9 nucleotides matching TRBD1. After removal of 1 base from V and 7 bases from J, the junction contained 5 bases not matched to a gene. Germline V gene data show CDR1 as SGHTA and CDR2 as FQGNSA. The CDR3 is 15 residues long. The CDR3 region has the DNA TGTGCCAGCAGCTTAGATGGGGACAGGGCCCAGCCCCAGCATTTT. This gives the protein CASSLDGDRAQPQHF.

This clone was picked up a small number of times. This chain connects TRBV30 to TRBJ2-3, with D perhaps being TRBD1 or TRBD2 (7 bases each). The V end lost 3 bases, the J end lost 7 bases, and 20 bases lay between the germline ends. The CDR3 has 15 amino acids. Looked up from germline, CDR1 is GTSNPN and CDR2 is SVGIG (reference sequence). The CDR3 loop is CAWSRGGPAMNTQYF. The CDR3 DNA reads TGTGCCTGGAGCAGGGGGGGCCCTGCAATGAATACGCAGTATTTT.

The chain couples TRBV7-5 to TRBJ2-7; TRBD2 is taken as the D call from the table, unchecked against the DNA. TRBV7-5 is a pseudogene locus. CDR3 length: 13 residues. The CDR3 reads CVRSPRGGPEQYF. The CDR3 DNA sequence: TGTGTCAGAAGCCCGAGGGGAGGGCCCGAGCAGTACTTC.

This clone has just a few counts. The chain carries TRBV7-6 and TRBJ1-6; D unresolved. V lost 0 bases, J lost 5 bases, and 8 bases lay in between. Germline V gene data show CDR1 as SGHVS and CDR2 as FNYEAQ. The CDR3 extends over 15 amino acids. CDR3 protein: CASSLAGYDNSPLHF. As DNA, the CDR3 is TGTGCCAGCAGCTTAGCAGGGTACGATAATTCACCCCTCCACTTT.

Turning to this clone: Other DNA sequences in this sample translate to the same CDR3. This chain joins TRBV2 and TRBJ2-7, with D tentatively TRBD1 or TRBD2 (5 bases each). This CDR3 spans 13 amino acids. The germline V gene has CDR1 SNHLY and CDR2 FYNNEI. V shed 6 bases and J shed 5 bases, with 14 bases lying between them. The CDR3, as DNA: TGTGCCAGCAGAGAGGGGCTTTGGAACGAGCAGTACTTC. Translating gives CASREGLWNEQYF. The full variable domain, its missing parts supplied by reference TRBV2 and TRBJ2-7, is EPEVTQTPSHQVTQMGQEVILRCVPISNHLYFYWYRQILGQKVEFLVSFYNNEISEKSEIFDDQFSVERPDGSNFTLKIRSTKLEDSAMYFCASREGLWNEQYFGPGTRLTVT.

DNA for the CDR3: TGTGCCTGGAGTGTTAACTACGAGCAGTACTTC. It yields the protein CAWSVNYEQYF. The chain couples TRBV30 to TRBJ2-7, with D unclear. Trimming cost V 0 bases and J 3 bases, with 3 bases left between them. The V gene's germline CDR1 is GTSNPN and CDR2 SVGIG (reference sequence). The CDR3 spans 11 residues.

The chain has TRBV6-7 and TRBJ1-4; D may be TRBD1 (5 bases). TRBV6-7 is treated as an ORF (open reading frame) with a function not yet certain. The CDR3 is 17 amino acids. V lost 0 bases, J lost 7 bases, and 18 bases lay in between. CDR3 nucleotide sequence: TGTGCCAGCAGTTACTCTGGTGGGAGGGGTGTTGGTGAAAAACTGTTTTTT. It yields the protein CASSYSGGRGVGEKLFF.

The V and J genes are TRBV21-1 and TRBJ2-3; the table's D call TRBD2 went unverified against the DNA. TRBV21-1 is given as a pseudogene. This CDR3 spans 14 amino acids. Here the CDR3 reads CASSLGGAVDTQYF. Written as DNA, the CDR3 is TGTGCCAGCAGCTTAGGAGGGGCGGTAGATACGCAGTATTTT.

The genes are TRBV19 and TRBJ2-2, with 10 bases aligning to TRBD1. The length of the CDR3 is 16 residues. V lost 3 bases, J lost 7 bases, and 8 bases stayed unmatched. Germline V gives CDR1 LNHDA, CDR2 SQIVND (reference sequence). CDR3 in amino acids: CASSMGDRGGGGELFF. The CDR3 DNA sequence: TGTGCCAGTAGTATGGGGGACAGGGGAGGCGGCGGGGAGCTGTTTTTT.

The V gene is TRBV28, the J gene TRBJ2-5, with D maybe TRBD1 (6 bases). The germline V and J ends were trimmed by 1 base and 2 bases, with 8 bases remaining between them. The CDR3 runs to 14 residues. The germline CDR1 and CDR2 sequences are MDHEN and SYDVKM. The CDR3 sequence: CASSLFTGQETQYF. The DNA of the CDR3 is TGTGCCAGCAGTTTATTCACAGGGCAAGAGACCCAGTACTTC.

J is TRBJ2-4 and V is TRBV7-8; D assignment may be TRBD1 or TRBD2 (6 bases each). V was trimmed by 1 base and J by 4 bases, leaving 11 bases between them. CDR1 SGHVS and CDR2 FQNEAQ come from the germline V gene. The CDR3 covers 15 residues. The CDR3 nucleotides are TGTGCCAGCAGCTTAGGGGGGGCTCCAAAAAACATTCAGTACTTC. As protein: CASSLGGAPKNIQYF.

This clone was observed a handful of times. V and J are TRBV6-5 and TRBJ1-2; maybe TRBD1 (5 bases). Trimming removed 5 bases at V and 4 bases at J, with 14 bases between. Germline V CDR1 and CDR2: MNHEY, SVGAGI. This CDR3 is 14 amino acids long. The CDR3 reads CASSPGGGFYGYTF. The CDR3 DNA reads TGTGCCAGCAGTCCCGGTGGGGGGTTCTATGGCTACACCTTC.

The gene calls are TRBV2 and TRBJ1-2; a weak D match, TRBD1 (5 bases). Trimming pared 4 bases from V and 4 bases from J, leaving 28 bases between. CDR1 and CDR2 from the germline V gene are SNHLY and FYNNEI. The CDR3 has 19 residues. This CDR3 reads CASSGVQGLDRYSGYGYTF. CDR3 DNA: TGTGCCAGCAGTGGTGTTCAGGGTCTTGATAGATATTCGGGCTATGGCTACACCTTC.